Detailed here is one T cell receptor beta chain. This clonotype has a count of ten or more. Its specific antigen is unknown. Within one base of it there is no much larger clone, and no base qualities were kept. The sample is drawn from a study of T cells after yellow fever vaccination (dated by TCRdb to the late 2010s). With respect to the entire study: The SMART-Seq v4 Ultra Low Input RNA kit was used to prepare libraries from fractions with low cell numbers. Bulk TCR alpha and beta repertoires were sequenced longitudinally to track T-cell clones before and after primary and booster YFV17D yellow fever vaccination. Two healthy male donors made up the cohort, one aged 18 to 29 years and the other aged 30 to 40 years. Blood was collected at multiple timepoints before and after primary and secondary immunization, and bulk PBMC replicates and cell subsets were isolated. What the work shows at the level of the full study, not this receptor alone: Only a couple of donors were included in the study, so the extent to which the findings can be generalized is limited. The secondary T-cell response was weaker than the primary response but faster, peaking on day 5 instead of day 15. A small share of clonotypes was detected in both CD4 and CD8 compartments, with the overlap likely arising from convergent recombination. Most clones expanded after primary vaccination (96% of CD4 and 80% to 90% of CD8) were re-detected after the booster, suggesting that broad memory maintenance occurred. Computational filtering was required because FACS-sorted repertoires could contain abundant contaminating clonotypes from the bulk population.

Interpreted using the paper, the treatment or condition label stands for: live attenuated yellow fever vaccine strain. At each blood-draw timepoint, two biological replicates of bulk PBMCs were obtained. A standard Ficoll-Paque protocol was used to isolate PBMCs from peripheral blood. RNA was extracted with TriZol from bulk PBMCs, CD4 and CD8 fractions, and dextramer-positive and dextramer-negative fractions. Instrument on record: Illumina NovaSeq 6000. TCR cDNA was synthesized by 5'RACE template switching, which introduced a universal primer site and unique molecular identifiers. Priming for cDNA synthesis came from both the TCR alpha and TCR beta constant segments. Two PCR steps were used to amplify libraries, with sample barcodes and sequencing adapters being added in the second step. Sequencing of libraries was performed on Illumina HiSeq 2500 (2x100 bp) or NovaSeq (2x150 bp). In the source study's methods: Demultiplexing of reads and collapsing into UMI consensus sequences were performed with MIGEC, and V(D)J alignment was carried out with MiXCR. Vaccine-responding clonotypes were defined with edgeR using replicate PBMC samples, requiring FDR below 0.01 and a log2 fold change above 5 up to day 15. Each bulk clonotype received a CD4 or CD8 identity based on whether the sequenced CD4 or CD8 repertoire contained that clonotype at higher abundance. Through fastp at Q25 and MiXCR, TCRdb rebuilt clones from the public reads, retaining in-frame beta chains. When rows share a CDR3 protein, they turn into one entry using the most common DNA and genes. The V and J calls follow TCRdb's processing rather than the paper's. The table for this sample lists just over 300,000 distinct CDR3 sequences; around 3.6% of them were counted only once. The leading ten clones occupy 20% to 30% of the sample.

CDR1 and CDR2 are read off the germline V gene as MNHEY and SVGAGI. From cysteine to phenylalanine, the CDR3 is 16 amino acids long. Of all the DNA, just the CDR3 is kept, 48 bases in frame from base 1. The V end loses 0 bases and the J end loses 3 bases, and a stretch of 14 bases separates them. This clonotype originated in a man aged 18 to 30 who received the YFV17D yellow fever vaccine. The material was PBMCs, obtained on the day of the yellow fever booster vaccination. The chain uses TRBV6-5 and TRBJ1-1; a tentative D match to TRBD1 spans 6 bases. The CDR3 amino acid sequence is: CASSYSKGGAHTEAFF. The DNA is TGTGCCAGCAGTTACTCAAAGGGGGGGGCCCACACTGAAGCTTTCTTT.